The sequence of this T cell receptor (beta chain) was determined in a study of T cells in Graves' hyperthyroidism and ophthalmopathy. Study overall: Prior to any treatment, at the point of initial diagnosis, peripheral blood was collected.

J gave up 5 bases and V 3 bases, and 12 bases lay outside the gene matches. This CDR3 has 18 residues. CDR1 is SGHRS and CDR2 is YFSETQ in the germline V gene. Study-level findings and limits: Within blood appeared most thyroid clonotypes that had expanded above 0.001.

From RNA transcripts, TCR beta CDR3 regions were amplified. HTBI primers drove first-round RT-PCR of the TCR CDR3. TCRdb recomputed calls from the multiplex PCR reads with MiXCR, one row per CDR3 protein. The profile shows fewer than 800,000 distinct CDR3 sequences, around 15% of them singletons. As concerns this clonotype: Its antigen is unidentified.

Patients aged 18 to 65 had newly diagnosed hyperthyroidism of under 2 months' duration. Orbital computed tomography and thyroid ultrasound, together with serum TRAb and thyroxine and clinical symptoms, were used for diagnoses. The chain combines TRBV5-1 with TRBJ2-1; 12 bases are shared with TRBD2. The clonotype originates from a man aged 18 to 29 with Graves' hyperthyroidism. Material: blood. CDR3 coding DNA: TGCGCCAGCAGCTCTCAACTTCGGACTAGCGGGACCAACAATGAGCAGTTCTTC. It translates to CASSSQLRTSGTNNEQFF.